The 2 T cell receptor beta chains below all came from one sample that was sequenced in a study of cytomegalovirus exposure and HLA in healthy donors. The PCR was carried out with 60 Vbeta primers and 13 Jbeta primers. TCRdb keeps only in-frame clones here, not all; method: immunoSEQ multiplex PCR. The sample lists over 150,000 clones, just over 75% occurring once. Sequencing was done on a sample of PBMCs. The receptors were gathered from a woman aged 60-75 years in good health and CMV-seropositive.

The chain couples TRBV7-9 to TRBJ2-1, with 9 bases matching TRBD1. CDR3 size: 15 residues. Trimming cost V 5 bases and J 2 bases; bases outside gene matches: 4. Germline assignment: CDR1 SEHNR and CDR2 FQNEAQ (reference sequence). The CDR3 DNA follows: TGTGCCAGCAGCGTCGGACAGGGGACCTACAATGAGCAGTTCTTC. Its translation: CASSVGQGTYNEQFF.

This chain uses TRBV28 with TRBJ2-7, with D possibly being TRBD2 (5 bases). The CDR3 contains 15 residues. V was trimmed by 3 bases and J by 4 bases, leaving 16 bases between them. Germline loops: CDR1 MDHEN, CDR2 SYDVKM. The CDR3 DNA follows: TGTGCCAGCAGTTTGAACGGGGTCAGGTCGTACGAGCAGTACTTC. Amino acids: CASSLNGVRSYEQYF.